The T cell receptor beta chain under discussion was sequenced for a study of T cell responses to AZD1222 COVID-19 vaccine. Study results and caveats: Spike-specific TCR breadth rose after two AZD1222 doses, and depth rose as well. Every sample of the repertoires postdated the peak T cell response.

The repertoire was sequenced with immunoSEQ multiplex PCR; TCRdb's copy has only in-frame clones and lacks some. The data contain around 120,000 clones, around 90% of them seen just once; the ten biggest clones take up about 1.2%. Germline lookup yields CDR1 SEHNR and CDR2 FQNEAQ (reference sequence). CDR3 length: 15 residues. V was pared by 4 bases and J by 5 bases, with 7 bases of the junction left unmatched. Turning to this clone: Its antigen is undetermined.

Sequences were derived from peripheral blood, sampled on day 0 of AZD1222 vaccination. The clonotype originates from an adult in good health. The chain couples TRBV7-9 to TRBJ2-3; the match to TRBD1 covers 9 bases. The CDR3: CASSSGQGFGDTQYF. The CDR3 region has the DNA TGTGCCAGCAGCTCAGGACAGGGGTTTGGAGATACGCAGTATTTT.